This TCR beta chain is drawn from a study of human T cells and chemical hapten exposure. Time point meaning: pre-sensitization, week 0. As to treatment: therapeutic diphenylcyclopropenone sensitization with weekly scalp DPC. This clonotype was picked up a small number of times. TCRdb recomputed calls from the RACE reads with MiXCR, one row per CDR3 protein. The repertoire holds around 260,000 distinct CDR3 sequences, with 7% to 10% as singletons. CDR1 SGHRS and CDR2 YFSETQ come from the germline V gene. CDR3 length: 17 residues. The junction had 10 bases not matched to a gene; V was cut back by 0 bases and J by 6 bases.

The rearrangement uses TRBV5-1 and TRBJ2-1, with 9 positions matching TRBD2. The sample was whole blood, taken in connection with sensitization to the hapten diphenylcyclopropenone (DPC). The TCR sequence derives from a woman in her 40s with alopecia areata. Some clones in this sample may be carry-over from other donors' samples. The CDR3 sequence: CASSLAPAGGPPNEQFF. The CDR3, as DNA: TGCGCCAGCAGCTTGGCCCCGGCGGGAGGGCCGCCCAATGAGCAGTTCTTC.